The T cell receptor beta chain described here comes from a study of cytomegalovirus exposure and HLA in healthy donors listed by TCRdb under 2017. The study in broad terms: In an earlier analysis of under 600 of the donors, 276 Gb of sequence data and 117 million unique TCR beta sequences from roughly 180 million T cells were reported. An early release that covered about 640 HLA-typed donors contained approximately 300 gigabases of sequencing data and some 87 million unique TCR sequences. Of the roughly 400 genotyped donors, 81% were placed in the genetic ancestry cluster associated with self-reported Caucasian donors. The aim of the study was to test whether cataloging public T cell receptors could identify signatures of past pathogen exposure. The T cell repertoires of several hundred subjects were profiled by immunosequencing and related to cytomegalovirus serostatus. Along with the roughly 670-subject first cohort, a separate validation cohort of approximately 110 different subjects was used. To predict cytomegalovirus infection status, the study brought together high-throughput TCR immunosequencing, statistical association of individual TCRs with disease status, and machine learning. A later analysis re-examined previously published TCR beta repertoires from several hundred donors and added high-resolution HLA genotyping to investigate patterns of TCR occurrence. Rather than using new phenotypic data, the later analysis identified candidate immune exposures from TCR beta sequences and from how often those sequences occurred across donors. An earlier analysis of roughly 600 of the donors used high-throughput TCR beta sequencing to judge whether each TCR beta V gene segment behaved as functional or pseudogenic. Alongside the repertoire data, information on donor age, sex, ethnicity and CMV serostatus was compiled. Genome-wide SNP genotypes for about 65% of the roughly 700 donors were used in a later genetic analysis, which treated that subset as a discovery cohort. Every discovery cohort repertoire had been produced on one sequencing platform. HLA typing covered class I and class II loci at four-digit resolution. The number of typed donors differed by locus: about 620-640 for A, B, C, DRB1 and DQB1; some 500 for DQA1; 606 for DPA1; and some 430 for DPB1. A few DR-DQ haplotypes were handled as single units for association and clustering because linkage in the cohort was strong. Among a few hundred genotyped donors of the cohort, an average of approximately 230,000 unique TCR beta nucleotide sequences were sequenced per donor, approximately 20% of them non-productive.

Library construction relied on the immunoSEQ multiplex PCR assay. The multiplex PCR relied on a mix of 60 forward primers for TCR Vbeta segments and 13 reverse primers for TCR Jbeta segments. The CDR3 region of rearranged TCR beta genes was amplified from genomic DNA by a multiplex PCR assay. Amplified TCR beta libraries were sequenced as 87-base-pair reads on the Illumina HiSeq System. Per the source publication's procedure: Across the 666 repertoires, a later analysis counted 80 million or so unique TCR beta chains, around 11 million of which were shared by at least two donors. A nearest-neighbor algorithm error-corrected the raw reads and collapsed the reads into unique sequences, merging closely related sequences to remove PCR and sequencing errors. V, D and J gene segments were assigned by aligning CDR3 sequences to IMGT reference sequences. Each retained sequence needed at least a six-nucleotide match to both a V gene segment and a J gene segment. Rearrangements were classified as productive when the CDR3 lacked stop codons and remained in frame with V and J, and all other rearrangements were classified as non-productive. Following IMGT convention, CDR3 was defined as the stretch from the second conserved V-encoded cysteine up to the conserved J-encoded phenylalanine. The earlier analysis of 500 to 600 of the donors excluded sequences that lacked an unambiguous match to a single V gene segment. An earlier analysis of 587 of the donors called V segments functional above 56.7% productive rearrangements and segregating when the between-donor standard deviation exceeded 5%. To diagnose cytomegalovirus status from the catalog of TCR beta chain sequences, a statistical classification framework was built. V and J gene assignment, in a later analysis, came from comparing TCR nucleotide sequences with IMGT/GENE-DB human TR gene sequences. The TCRdist pipeline was used in a later analysis to assign CDR3 sequences and most-parsimonious VDJ recombination scenarios. In a later analysis, each TCR beta chain was defined by its CDR3 amino acid sequence together with its V-gene family, and reads lacking a unique V-gene family were excluded. To address suspected cross-contamination and a sequencing artifact, a later analysis removed 592 highly shared, low-generation-probability nucleotide sequences. A later analysis calculated a clonal expansion index for each public chain from normalized within-repertoire ranks of inferred template counts. A later analysis computed generation probabilities with a VDJ recombination model fitted to out-of-frame rearrangements, and checked the results against IGoR. A later analysis scored TCR-TCR, TCR-HLA and TCR-CMV co-occurrence with hypergeometric tests, applying a repertoire-size bias correction to TCR pairs. In a later analysis, false discovery rates were estimated by permuting HLA or CMV assignments 20 times. In a later analysis, co-occurring TCRs were grouped with DBSCAN, and TCRdist sequence similarity was added when clustering was performed within HLA-allele-positive subsets. Repertoires with fewer than 30,000 or more than 120,000 public chains were left out of co-occurrence clustering, as were a few repertoires with anomalous nucleotide sharing. TCRdb holds this immuneACCESS table with in-frame rearrangements only. Some clones are missing; in checked studies, unresolved V genes explain under half, and the rest has no known cause. V and J calls and clone size come straight from that table; D and trimming were deduced from the DNA. The sample table contains about 120,000 clones; only one count was recorded for about 79% of them. Of the sample, approximately 4% is held by the ten largest clones.

What the authors observed across the whole study: Most TCR sequences were observed very rarely across donors, whereas some public TCRs were present in many individuals. Immune exposure information for the cohort was limited to CMV serostatus. Sequencing depth was assumed to be roughly uniform across donors in the presence/absence analyses, though that assumption may not hold. An earlier analysis of 450 to 750 of the donors showed that most TCR beta V segments appeared in productive rearrangements either about 90% or about 30% of the time, which broadly matched IMGT annotations. An association between a missense DCLRE1C variant and V-gene and J-gene trimming of TCR beta chains was found in a later genetic analysis and replicated in an independent cohort. A few of the identified cytomegalovirus-associated TCR beta chains were confirmed in vitro to be specific for cytomegalovirus antigens. The classifier was reported to diagnose cytomegalovirus status with high specificity and sensitivity in both the original and validation cohorts. According to the authors, the approach could potentially be generalized to other disease states and immunological phenotypes. In a later analysis, most CMV-associated TCR beta chains were found to appear HLA-restricted, with HLA associations seemingly driven largely by CMV exposure. Because HLA typing was unavailable for some donors at each locus, only the typed subset was used in association tests. A further reported finding was that TCR beta sequences accurately predicted the HLA-A and HLA-B alleles for most subjects in the first cohort. When HLA alleles, especially DR and DQ, strongly co-occurred, TCR associations were difficult to assign to individual alleles. A cluster of highly shared sequence variants was judged likely to be a technical artifact of the sequencing pipeline. The study gave a list of 150 to 200 TCR beta chains associated with cytomegalovirus. Several of the top co-occurrence clusters appeared to be linked to parvovirus B19, influenza, CMV and Epstein-Barr virus, according to a later analysis. A later genetic analysis reported fewer N-insertions in productive TCRs among donors in an Asian-associated ancestry cluster than the approximately 670-donor mean. Some IMGT-functional V segments, including TRBV6-2 and TRBV6-3, could not be told apart with the 87-base-pair reads, so those segments were excluded. A later analysis found that TCR association rates varied across HLA loci, with DRB1 alleles showing the most associated TCRs and HLA-C alleles the fewest. Approximately 16 rarely observed V segments, including chromosome 9 orphons, were excluded from the earlier analysis of almost 600 of the donors because counts were too low. In this cohort, only TCR beta chains were sequenced, and detectable features were limited by the absence of alpha or paired-chain data. Correlated functional status among segregating V segments might reflect linkage disequilibrium, but an unknown experimental factor could not be ruled out. A later analysis found that HLA-associated TCR beta chains were more clonally expanded and had lower generation probabilities than equally common non-associated chains. A later analysis associated 15,000 to 20,000 TCR beta sequences with specific HLA alleles at a false discovery rate of 0.05.

The cohort consisted of 666 healthy bone marrow donors. At the time of sampling, all cohort members were nominally healthy, though unrecorded immune exposures were likely present. The donor tested CMV seropositive and was one of the 289 seropositive cohort members. Every donor gave a peripheral blood sample, and the peripheral blood mononuclear cells from that sample were used for TCR beta sequencing. The Qiagen DNeasy Blood Extraction Kit was used to extract genomic DNA from the blood cell samples. Regarding this clone: Its target antigen remains unknown. No much larger clone is present one base from it, and per-base qualities are unavailable.

The CDR3 goes from the cysteine to the phenylalanine over 17 residues. The kept DNA is CDR3 alone, 51 bases in frame from the first base. In the germline V gene, CDR1 corresponds to SGHRS and CDR2 to YFSETQ. Unmatched junction bases come to 9, with V trimmed by 0 bases and J by 8 bases. The receptor chain draws on TRBV5-1 and TRBJ2-1, with 12 junctional bases fitting TRBD2. Specimen: PBMCs. This clonotype originated in a man aged 25-40 years in good health and CMV-seropositive. At the DNA level, the sequence is TGCGCCAGCAGCTTGGCCCTGACTAGCGGGAGTTTCCATGAGCAGTTCTTC. It encodes CASSLALTSGSFHEQFF.